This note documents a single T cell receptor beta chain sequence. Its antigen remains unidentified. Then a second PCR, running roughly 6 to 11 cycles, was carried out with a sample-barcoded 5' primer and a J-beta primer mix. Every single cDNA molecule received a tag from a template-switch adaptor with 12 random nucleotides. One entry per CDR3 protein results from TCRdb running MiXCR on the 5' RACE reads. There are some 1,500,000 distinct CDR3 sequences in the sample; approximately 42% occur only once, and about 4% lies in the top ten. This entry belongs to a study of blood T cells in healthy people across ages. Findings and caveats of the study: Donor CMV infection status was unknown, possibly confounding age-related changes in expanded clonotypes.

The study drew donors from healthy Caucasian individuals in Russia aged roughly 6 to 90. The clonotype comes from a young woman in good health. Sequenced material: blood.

The CDR3 is CASSRRTPNEQFF. CDR3 DNA: TGTGCCAGCAGCAGGCGGACCCCCAATGAGCAGTTCTTC. V gene TRBV7-9 combines with J gene TRBJ2-1; D is undetermined. V lost 5 bases, J lost 6 bases, and 11 bases lay in between. From germline, CDR1 is SEHNR and CDR2 FQNEAQ (reference sequence). This CDR3 is built from 13 residues.